This TCR beta chain was found in a study of cytomegalovirus exposure and HLA in healthy donors. Trimming removed 11 bases at V and 0 bases at J, with 19 bases between. Germline V gives CDR1 MNHEY, CDR2 SVGAGI. The CDR3 consists of 15 residues. Donors consisted of healthy bone marrow donors. Primers included in the PCR were 60 Vbeta and 13 Jbeta primers. Some clones are missing from TCRdb's copy, which holds only in-frame ones; the method was immunoSEQ multiplex PCR. In the table there are tens of thousands of clones, almost 80% of which are singletons. The sequence was obtained from a female donor in good health and CMV-seronegative. The sample was PBMCs. The chain is built from TRBV6-5 and TRBJ1-2; unclear D gene. The CDR3 spells CAVNPSRRANYGYTF. Here the CDR3 DNA reads TGTGCCGTCAATCCTTCCCGGAGGGCTAACTATGGCTACACCTTC.